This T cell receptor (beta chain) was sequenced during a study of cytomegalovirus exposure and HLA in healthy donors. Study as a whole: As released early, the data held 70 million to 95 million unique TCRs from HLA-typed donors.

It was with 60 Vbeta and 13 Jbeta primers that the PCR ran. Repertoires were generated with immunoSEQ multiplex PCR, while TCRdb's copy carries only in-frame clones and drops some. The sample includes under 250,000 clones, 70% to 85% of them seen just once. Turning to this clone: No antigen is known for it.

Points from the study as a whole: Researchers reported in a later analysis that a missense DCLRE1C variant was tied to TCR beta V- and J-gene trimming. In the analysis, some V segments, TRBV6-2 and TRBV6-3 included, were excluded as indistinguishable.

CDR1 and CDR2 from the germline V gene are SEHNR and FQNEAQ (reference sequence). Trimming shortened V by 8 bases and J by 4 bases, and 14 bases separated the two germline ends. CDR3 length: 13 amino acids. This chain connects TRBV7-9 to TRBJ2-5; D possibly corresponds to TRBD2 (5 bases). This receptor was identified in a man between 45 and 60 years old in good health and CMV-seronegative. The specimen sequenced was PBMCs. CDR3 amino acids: CASLVARGETQYF. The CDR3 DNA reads TGTGCCAGCCTGGTCGCCCGGGGAGAGACCCAGTACTTC.